The present entry profiles one TCR beta chain with its context. Its target is unknown. Around 2.2 micrograms of genomic DNA came from cryopreserved PBMCs for TCR beta libraries. The germline V and J ends were trimmed by 1 base and 5 bases, with 11 bases remaining between them. The germline V gene encodes CDR1 MNHEY and CDR2 SMNVEV (reference sequence). CDR3 length equals 14 residues. Clones were read by immunoSEQ multiplex PCR, and TCRdb kept only the in-frame ones, dropping some. The sample yields 150,000 or so clones, 65% to 85% seen once. These data originate in a study of cytotoxic CD8 clonotypes in ibrutinib-treated CLL. Whole-study context: Sequencing produced an average of about 260,000 productive templates and 94,082 productive rearrangements per sample. Study-wide results and limits: Elevated clonality accompanied ibrutinib response, with a return toward baseline values at progression.

The chain couples TRBV27 to TRBJ1-1; a weak D match, TRBD1 (5 bases). The origin of this receptor is a human donor with chronic lymphocytic leukemia. The source was PBMCs, collected after 36 months of ibrutinib treatment. The CDR3 is CASSLWDGSTEAFF. CDR3 coding DNA: TGTGCCAGCAGTTTATGGGACGGCTCAACTGAAGCTTTCTTT.